A single sample gave rise to the 23 T cell receptor beta chains below, sequenced in a study of shared clonotypes between healthy human individuals. Using immunoSEQ multiplex PCR, the repertoire was profiled, and TCRdb retains in-frame clones only, with some absent. The sample includes millions of clones, 85% to 95% seen only once; the top ten take more than 0.1%. The sequenced sample consisted of naive CD4+ T cells sorted from blood. Noted subset: CD45RA+ positively selected. Source of these receptors: a man aged 18 to 30 in good health.

This sequence joins TRBV7-2 and TRBJ2-5; D is undetermined. Germline CDR1 and CDR2: SGHTA and FQGNSA. V was pared by 5 bases and J by 4 bases, with 20 bases between. The CDR3 has 16 amino acids. CDR3 residues: CASSTHFNRRAETQYF. CDR3 nucleotide sequence: TGTGCCAGCAGCACCCACTTTAATCGTCGGGCAGAGACCCAGTACTTC.

This clone showed up just once. The rearrangement joins TRBV2 to TRBJ2-3; D possibly corresponds to TRBD2 (5 bases). This CDR3 is built from 14 residues. Germline values: CDR1 SNHLY, CDR2 FYNNEI. V lost 6 bases and J lost 2, with 12 bases in between. CDR3 sequence: CASSLTRHTDTQYF. The CDR3 bases are TGTGCCAGCAGCTTAACTAGACACACAGATACGCAGTATTTT.

V usage is TRBV25-1 and J usage is TRBJ1-3; D ambiguous. Germline V gene lookup returns CDR1 MGHDK and CDR2 SYGVNS. The ends were cut back, 1 base at V and 5 bases at J, with 12 bases in the middle. The CDR3 spans 15 residues. CDR3 in DNA: TGTGCCAGCAGTGAATCTGGCGGAAATAGAAACACCATATATTTT. Its translation: CASSESGGNRNTIYF.

The rearrangement uses TRBV27 and TRBJ2-5; 8 nucleotides match TRBD1. Trimming cost V 0 bases and J 3 bases; bases outside gene matches: 3. The CDR3 extends over 15 amino acids. CDR1 MNHEY and CDR2 SMNVEV come from the germline V gene (reference sequence). The CDR3 sequence is CASSLSWGQEETQYF. In DNA, the CDR3 is TGTGCCAGCAGTTTATCGTGGGGACAGGAAGAGACCCAGTACTTC.

The chain is built from TRBV30 and TRBJ1-1, with D possibly TRBD1 on 5 matching bases. Trimming removed 3 bases from V and 4 bases from J, with 12 bases in between. CDR1 is GTSNPN, CDR2 SVGIG, per germline (reference sequence). The CDR3 has 13 amino acids. The CDR3 spells CAWRFDRGTEAFF. DNA for the CDR3: TGTGCCTGGAGGTTTGACAGAGGCACTGAAGCTTTCTTT.

This clone appeared once. The chain carries TRBV7-2 and TRBJ2-3; TRBD2 might be the D (5 bases). CDR3 size: 15 residues. Germline values: CDR1 SGHTA, CDR2 FQGNSA. The V end lost 5 bases, the J end lost 2 bases, and 14 bases lay between the germline ends. CDR3 coding DNA: TGTGCCAGCAGCCTTCGCGGGTTCCCCACAGATACGCAGTATTTT. Protein product: CASSLRGFPTDTQYF.

The chain couples TRBV6-1 to TRBJ1-2; D possibly corresponds to TRBD1 (5 bases). With 4 bases removed from V and 8 bases from J, the gap between germline ends came to 20 bases. The germline V gene encodes CDR1 MNHNS and CDR2 SASEGT. This CDR3 is 15 amino acids long. In DNA, the CDR3 is TGTGCCAGCAGTGGATACCCAACGGGGGTAGAAGGCTACACCTTC. This encodes CASSGYPTGVEGYTF.

V is TRBV7-2 and J is TRBJ2-7; TRBD1 might be the D (5 bases). V was pared by 2 bases and J by 3 bases, with 11 bases between. Germline assignment: CDR1 SGHTA and CDR2 FQGNSA. The CDR3 loop spans 14 amino acids. For the CDR3, the DNA is TGTGCCAGCAGCTTAAGACAGAACTACTACGAGCAGTACTTC. This codes for CASSLRQNYYEQYF.

This clone appeared once. The chain recombines TRBV18 with TRBJ1-1; no clear D. The CDR3 spans 13 residues. Between the trimmed V and J ends, which lost 1 base and 5 bases, there was a span of 8 bases. The germline V gene encodes CDR1 KGHSH and CDR2 LQKENI. CDR3 loop: CASSPLPGTEAFF. The CDR3 region has the DNA TGTGCCAGCTCACCACTACCGGGGACTGAAGCTTTCTTT.

The rearrangement links TRBV28 to TRBJ1-5, with 9 bases aligning to TRBD1. CDR1 MDHEN and CDR2 SYDVKM come from the germline V gene. The trim removed 5 bases at V and 4 bases at J, leaving 6 bases unmatched. The CDR3 runs to 15 residues. The DNA for the CDR3 is TGTGCCAGCAGTGCTACAGGGGGCGGGAATCAGCCCCAGCATTTT. Protein: CASSATGGGNQPQHF.

This chain joins TRBV6-5 and TRBJ1-5; D unclear. V was shortened by 2 bases and J by 4 bases, with 9 bases between the two germline ends. CDR1 is MNHEY and CDR2 is SVGAGI in the germline V gene. This CDR3 comprises 14 residues. CDR3 coding DNA: TGTGCCAGCAGTTACAGGGCGGGGAATCAGCCCCAGCATTTT. Its translation is CASSYRAGNQPQHF.

The chain recombines TRBV19 with TRBJ1-5; the D gene is possibly TRBD1 (6 bases). Trimming took 8 bases from V and 0 from J, leaving 14 bases between them. The CDR3 is 15 amino acids. CDR1 and CDR2 from the germline V gene are LNHDA and SQIVND (reference sequence). CDR3 amino acids: CASGLGGYSNQPQHF. CDR3 in DNA: TGTGCCAGTGGGTTAGGGGGTTATAGCAATCAGCCCCAGCATTTT.

Points on this clone: Additional DNA sequences in this sample encode the identical CDR3. The CDR3 DNA is TGTGCCAGCTCACCACCTCGGGGGACTAGCACAGATACGCAGTATTTT. Encoded protein: CASSPPRGTSTDTQYF. This rearrangement joins TRBV18 to TRBJ2-3, with D possibly being TRBD2 (6 bases). Trimming removed 0 bases from V and 0 bases from J, with 10 bases in between. Germline-derived CDR1 and CDR2 are KGHSH and LQKENI. This CDR3 has 16 amino acids.

DNA of the CDR3: TGTGCCAGCAGCTCTAGGGGGGGCGCGAATGGCTACACCTTC. Translated: CASSSRGGANGYTF. V usage is TRBV2 and J usage is TRBJ1-2; maybe TRBD1 (6 bases). Deletions cut 6 bases from V and 6 bases from J, with 17 bases between. Germline-derived CDR1 and CDR2 are SNHLY and FYNNEI. The CDR3 runs to 14 residues.

The V and J genes are TRBV2 and TRBJ2-1; D unclear. CDR1 is SNHLY, CDR2 FYNNEI, per germline. V lost 2 bases to trimming and J lost 8 bases, with 4 bases between them. The CDR3 length is 11 residues. The chain's CDR3 is CASSERHEQFF. DNA of the CDR3: TGTGCCAGCAGTGAACGCCATGAGCAGTTCTTC.

The chain couples TRBV5-1 to TRBJ2-3; TRBD2 agrees at 7 bases. Germline CDR1 and CDR2: SGHRS and YFSETQ. This CDR3 spans 16 amino acids. J gave up 1 base and V 3 bases, and 8 bases lay outside the gene matches. CDR3 region: CASSSSSGGGTDTQYF. The DNA of the CDR3 is TGCGCCAGCAGCTCATCTAGCGGCGGGGGCACAGATACGCAGTATTTT.

The rearrangement uses TRBV27 and TRBJ2-1, with 7 bases aligning to TRBD1. The trim removed 6 bases at V and 0 bases at J, leaving 8 bases unmatched. Per the germline V gene, CDR1 is MNHEY and CDR2 is SMNVEV (reference sequence). The CDR3 loop spans 16 amino acids. In DNA, the CDR3 is TGTGCCAGCAGCCTCCGACAGGGATTCTCCTACAATGAGCAGTTCTTC. Translation: CASSLRQGFSYNEQFF.

This rearrangement joins TRBV4-1 to TRBJ2-5; possibly TRBD1 or TRBD2 for D (5 bases each). Germline CDR1 and CDR2: MGHRA and YSYEKL. This CDR3 is 14 amino acids long. The V gene lost 6 bases and the J gene lost 0 bases, with 11 bases spanning the gap. CDR3 in amino acids: CASSREGYQETQYF. Written as DNA, the CDR3 is TGCGCCAGCAGTCGAGAGGGGTACCAAGAGACCCAGTACTTC.

This sequence joins TRBV28 and TRBJ2-5, with D perhaps matching TRBD2 (5 bases). The germline V gene encodes CDR1 MDHEN and CDR2 SYDVKM. The CDR3 sequence is 12 residues long. V was shortened by 6 bases and J by 7 bases, with 12 bases between the two germline ends. This chain's CDR3 is CASSKEVRTQYF. CDR3 bases: TGTGCCAGCAGCAAGGAGGTGAGGACCCAGTACTTC.

The genes are TRBV30 and TRBJ1-4; D is ambiguous. V was cut by 0 bases and J by 8 bases, with 13 bases left in between. CDR3 length: 14 residues. Germline CDR1 and CDR2: GTSNPN and SVGIG (reference sequence). The DNA of the CDR3 is TGTGCCTGGAGTGTACGAGGGAGGCAGGAAAAACTGTTTTTT. It codes for CAWSVRGRQEKLFF. The whole variable domain, remainder taken from reference TRBV30 and TRBJ1-4, is SQTIHQWPATLVQPVGSPLSLECTVEGTSNPNLYWYRQAAGRGLQLLFYSVGIGQISSEVPQNLSASRPQDRQFILSSKKLLLSDSGFYLCAWSVRGRQEKLFFGSGTQLSVL.

This sequence joins TRBV6-5 and TRBJ1-1; 9 nucleotides line up with TRBD1. The J segment lost 5 bases and the V segment lost 7 bases, leaving 5 bases of the junction unmatched. CDR1 and CDR2 (germline): MNHEY, SVGAGI. The CDR3 sequence is 13 residues long. The CDR3 spells CASTTGQGTEAFF. The CDR3 nucleotides are TGTGCCAGCACCACCGGACAGGGGACTGAAGCTTTCTTT.

The CDR3 DNA sequence: TGTGCCAGCAGCCCAGTAGGTACGAACACCGGGGAGCTGTTTTTT. Translation gives CASSPVGTNTGELFF. The rearrangement joins TRBV13 to TRBJ2-2; D unclear. The V end lost 5 bases, the J end lost 0 bases, and 10 bases lay between the germline ends. This CDR3 comprises 15 residues. Per germline, CDR1 PRHDT and CDR2 FYEKMQ (reference sequence). Together with reference TRBV13 and TRBJ2-2, the CDR3 gives the full variable domain: AAGVIQSPRHLIKEKRETATLKCYPIPRHDTVYWYQQGPGQDPQFLISFYEKMQSDKGSIPDRFSAQQFSDYHSELNMSSLELGDSALYFCASSPVGTNTGELFFGEGSRLTVL.

The rearrangement joins TRBV7-9 to TRBJ2-5; unclear D gene. Germline CDR1 reads SEHNR; CDR2 reads FQNEAQ (reference sequence). CDR3 length: 15 residues. Between the trimmed V and J ends, which lost 0 bases and 1 base, there was a span of 9 bases. CDR3 sequence (DNA): TGTGCCAGCAGCTTAGCAAGCGTGGGCCAAGAGACCCAGTACTTC. Translating it yields CASSLASVGQETQYF.